This TCR beta chain was found in a study of cytomegalovirus exposure and HLA in healthy donors. PCR was performed using 60 Vbeta and 13 Jbeta primers. Generated by immunoSEQ multiplex PCR, the TCRdb table keeps only in-frame clones and is missing some. The profile covers roughly 48,000 clones, with around 72% appearing a single time and approximately 2.7% taken by the ten largest. V was cut by 5 bases and J by 0 bases, with 10 bases left in between. The length of the CDR3 is 14 residues. Looked up from germline, CDR1 is MDHEN and CDR2 is SYDVKM. Study conclusions and caveats: Serostatus for CMV was the only available immune exposure information.

As concerns this clone: Antigen: not known.

The sequence derives from a man younger than 30 in good health and CMV-seronegative. The sequenced sample was PBMCs. V gene TRBV28 combines with J gene TRBJ1-1; D is uncertain. CDR3 region: CASSRPGLNTEAFF. The CDR3 DNA sequence: TGTGCCAGCAGTCGGCCGGGGTTGAACACTGAAGCTTTCTTT.